The next 31 T cell receptor beta chains were all read from a single sample in a study of blood T cell repertoires in COVID-19. Assay used: immunoSEQ multiplex PCR; TCRdb lists only in-frame clones, some missing. This table has about 170,000 clones, less than 85% appearing once. Sequenced sample: peripheral blood. All receptors come from a human donor with acute or convalescent COVID-19. The donor label of this sample is uncertain.

The count of this clone is one. V and J are TRBV6-2 or TRBV6-3 and TRBJ1-2, with D unclear. Trimming stripped 6 bases from V and 6 bases from J, with 20 bases between. CDR1 MNHEY and CDR2 SVGEGT come from the germline V gene. The CDR3 runs to 15 residues. The CDR3 loop reads CASSFTVLHGDGYTF. CDR3 nucleotide sequence: TGTGCCAGCAGCTTCACCGTCCTTCACGGGGATGGCTACACCTTC.

J is TRBJ1-2 and V is TRBV27; no clear D. The germline V gene encodes CDR1 MNHEY and CDR2 SMNVEV (reference sequence). V was shortened by 2 bases and J by 2 bases, with 3 bases between the two germline ends. This CDR3 region has 12 residues. CDR3 DNA sequence: TGTGCCAGCAGTTTACAAAACTATGGCTACACCTTC. Translated, it gives CASSLQNYGYTF.

This clone was seen only a few times. The V and J genes are TRBV10-3 and TRBJ1-4; 10 bases are a match to TRBD1. Germline V gives CDR1 ENHRY, CDR2 SYGVKD. CDR3 length: 18 residues. V was pared by 4 bases and J by 6 bases, with 14 bases of the junction left unmatched. The CDR3 loop reads CAISAHADRQGADEKLFF. The CDR3 nucleotides are TGTGCCATCAGTGCCCACGCCGACCGACAGGGGGCCGATGAAAAACTGTTTTTT.

V and J are TRBV29-1 and TRBJ2-3; TRBD2 matches at 9 bases. Germline V gene lookup returns CDR1 SQVTM and CDR2 ANQGSEA. Germline trimming cut 4 bases from V and 0 bases from J; bases unmatched to any gene: 11. The CDR3 runs to 17 residues. CDR3 DNA: TGCAGCGTTGTTCGTGGTTTGGCGGGGGGGAGCACAGATACGCAGTATTTT. It codes for CSVVRGLAGGSTDTQYF.

The CDR3 is CASSYSGGVSNTGELFF. CDR3 bases: TGTGCCAGCAGTTACTCGGGGGGAGTCTCGAACACCGGGGAGCTGTTTTTT. This chain joins TRBV6-2 or TRBV6-3 and TRBJ2-2; D might be TRBD2 (6 bases). The length of the CDR3 is 17 residues. V was trimmed by 0 bases and J by 0 bases, leaving 11 bases between them. CDR1 is MNHEY and CDR2 is SVGEGT in the germline V gene.

This clone was seen just once. The chain combines TRBV11-3 with TRBJ1-3, with D maybe TRBD1 (6 bases). Between the trimmed V and J ends, which lost 5 bases and 1 base, there was a span of 15 bases. Germline V CDR1 and CDR2: SGHNT, YENEEA. This CDR3 comprises 16 residues. The CDR3 sequence: CASSARGGRSGNTIYF. DNA for the CDR3: TGTGCCAGCAGCGCCCGGGGGGGGCGATCTGGAAACACCATATATTTT. Combining the CDR3 with reference TRBV11-3 and TRBJ1-3 gives the whole variable domain EAGVVQSPRYKIIEKKQPVAFWCNPISGHNTLYWYLQNLGQGPELLIRYENEEAVDDSQLPKDRFSAERLKGVDSTLKIQPAELGDSAVYLCASSARGGRSGNTIYFGEGSWLTVV.

The V gene is TRBV29-1, the J gene TRBJ2-3; TRBD2 matches at 12 bases. With V trimmed by 5 bases and J by 3 bases, 6 bases remained unmatched. Germline CDR1 reads SQVTM; CDR2 reads ANQGSEA. CDR3 length: 15 amino acids. As DNA, the CDR3 is TGCAGCGTTCAATTCGGACTAGCGGGGACAGATACGCAGTATTTT. The encoded protein is CSVQFGLAGTDTQYF.

V is TRBV28 and J is TRBJ2-4; D call uncertain. Germline CDR1 is MDHEN and CDR2 is SYDVKM. With 5 bases removed from V and 0 bases from J, the gap between germline ends came to 20 bases. The CDR3 loop spans 18 amino acids. As DNA, the CDR3 is TGTGCCAGCAGTCCTCCCGGGTCCCCTAACCTAGCCAAAAACATTCAGTACTTC. Translated: CASSPPGSPNLAKNIQYF.

V and J are TRBV7-9 and TRBJ1-5; TRBD1 agrees at 7 bases. The germline V gene encodes CDR1 SEHNR and CDR2 FQNEAQ (reference sequence). The length of the CDR3 is 14 residues. J lost 3 bases, V lost 3 bases, and 2 bases had no gene match. CDR3 bases: TGTGCCAGCAGCTTGACAGGGATCAATCAGCCCCAGCATTTT. Amino acids: CASSLTGINQPQHF.

This clone was seen a single time. The chain is built from TRBV2 and TRBJ1-1; D unresolved. Trimming took off 0 bases at V and 7 bases at J, with 15 bases between the two ends. The germline CDR1 and CDR2 sequences are SNHLY and FYNNEI. The CDR3 loop spans 15 amino acids. CDR3 amino acids: CASSEARGAYSEAFF. The CDR3 DNA follows: TGTGCCAGCAGTGAAGCCCGTGGTGCGTACAGTGAAGCTTTCTTT.

The chain links TRBV6-5 to TRBJ1-2; no reliable D call. Trimming pared 7 bases from V and 0 bases from J, leaving 12 bases between. CDR1 and CDR2 from the germline V gene are MNHEY and SVGAGI. This CDR3 spans 14 amino acids. CDR3: CASNRADSNYGYTF. CDR3 nucleotide sequence: TGTGCCAGCAACCGAGCGGATTCTAACTATGGCTACACCTTC.

CDR3 sequence reads: CASTTGGETQYF. CDR3 sequence (DNA): TGTGCCAGCACCACAGGGGGGGAGACCCAGTACTTC. V and J are TRBV2 and TRBJ2-5; 8 nucleotides line up with TRBD1. Per germline, CDR1 SNHLY and CDR2 FYNNEI. CDR3 length equals 12 residues. V lost 7 bases, J lost 5 bases, and 3 bases stayed unmatched.

This clone was detected only once. This chain joins TRBV3-1 (or the pseudogene TRBV3-2) and TRBJ2-5; D ambiguous. Germline V gene sequence: CDR1 LGHDT, CDR2 YNNKEL (reference sequence). With 5 bases removed from V and 4 bases from J, the gap between germline ends came to 5 bases. The CDR3 sequence is 11 residues long. The CDR3, as DNA: TGTGCCAGCAGCTCGCGAGAGACCCAGTACTTC. Residues: CASSSRETQYF.

The chain couples TRBV5-1 to TRBJ2-1, with 8 positions matching TRBD1. The ends lost 0 bases at V and 9 bases at J; junction bases unmatched: 8. CDR1 and CDR2 from the germline V gene are SGHRS and YFSETQ. CDR3 length equals 15 residues. CDR3 sequence reads: CASSLAGWGTGEQFF. CDR3 DNA: TGCGCCAGCAGCTTGGCCGGCTGGGGGACAGGTGAGCAGTTCTTC. The full variable domain, rest sourced from reference TRBV5-1 and TRBJ2-1, is KAGVTQTPRYLIKTRGQQVTLSCSPISGHRSVSWYQQTPGQGLQFLFEYFSETQRNKGNFPGRFSGRQFSNSRSEMNVSTLELGDSALYLCASSLAGWGTGEQFFGPGTRLTVL.

The rearrangement uses TRBV19 and TRBJ1-5; D is ambiguous. The CDR3 runs to 16 residues. CDR1 is LNHDA and CDR2 is SQIVND in the germline V gene (reference sequence). Trimming removed 3 bases at V and 0 bases at J, with 12 bases between. This CDR3 reads CASSIIVVFSNQPQHF. CDR3 nucleotides: TGTGCCAGTAGTATTATAGTGGTCTTTAGCAATCAGCCCCAGCATTTT.

V is TRBV7-9 and J is TRBJ1-1, with unresolved D. CDR3 length: 14 amino acids. The germline CDR1 and CDR2 sequences are SEHNR and FQNEAQ (reference sequence). With 5 bases removed from V and 2 bases from J, the gap between germline ends came to 12 bases. CDR3 coding DNA: TGTGCCAGCAGCCATATGCGGGCCAACACTGAAGCTTTCTTT. Its protein product is CASSHMRANTEAFF.

The V call is TRBV12-3 or TRBV12-4, the J call TRBJ2-7; unclear D gene. The ends were cut back, 2 bases at V and 6 bases at J, with 11 bases in the middle. The CDR3 contains 13 residues. CDR3 sequence reads: CASSLWQASEQYF. As DNA, the CDR3 is TGTGCCAGCAGTTTATGGCAGGCCTCCGAGCAGTACTTC.

This clone is a singleton in its sample. The J gene is TRBJ2-2, the V gene TRBV30, with 7 bases matching TRBD2. With V trimmed by 2 bases and J by 1 base, 4 bases remained unmatched. Germline V CDR1 and CDR2: GTSNPN, SVGIG (reference sequence). This CDR3 is built from 15 residues. The CDR3 region is CAWSPWGGNTGELFF. The CDR3 nucleotides are TGTGCCTGGAGTCCTTGGGGGGGGAACACCGGGGAGCTGTTTTTT.

The chain carries TRBV25-1 and TRBJ1-2, with 10 bases that match TRBD1. This CDR3 spans 15 amino acids. V dropped 3 bases and J dropped 6; count of bases not matched to a gene: 7. Germline V gene data show CDR1 as MGHDK and CDR2 as SYGVNS. CDR3 sequence reads: CASSELGTGAHGYTF. CDR3 nucleotides: TGTGCCAGCAGTGAGCTGGGGACAGGGGCGCATGGCTACACCTTC.

V usage is TRBV7-9 and J usage is TRBJ1-2, with 9 bases lining up with TRBD1. V shed 8 bases and J 10 bases; nucleotides not matched to a gene: 14. This CDR3 is built from 14 residues. CDR1 is SEHNR, CDR2 FQNEAQ, per germline (reference sequence). In DNA form, the CDR3 reads TGTGCCAGCCTTATCATGGACAGGGGACCCCACTACACCTTC. Its protein product is CASLIMDRGPHYTF. The full variable domain, its missing parts supplied by reference TRBV7-9 and TRBJ1-2, is DTGVSQNPRHKITKRGQNVTFRCDPISEHNRLYWYRQTLGQGPEFLTYFQNEAQLEKSRLLSDRFSAERPKGSFSTLEIQRTEQGDSAMYLCASLIMDRGPHYTFGSGTRLTVV.

The chain links TRBV6-5 to TRBJ1-1, with unresolved D. Per the germline V gene, CDR1 is MNHEY and CDR2 is SVGAGI. The ends were cut back, 5 bases at V and 1 base at J, with 11 bases in the middle. The CDR3 contains 14 residues. The CDR3 spells CASSTDGPNTEAFF. DNA for the CDR3: TGTGCCAGCAGTACAGACGGTCCGAACACTGAAGCTTTCTTT.

The chain has TRBV19 and TRBJ1-2, with D tentatively TRBD1 (5 bases). Germline V gene data show CDR1 as LNHDA and CDR2 as SQIVND (reference sequence). V dropped 4 bases and J dropped 2 bases, with 17 bases sitting between them. This CDR3 is built from 16 residues. The CDR3 sequence is CASSTLPYRKNYGYTF. In DNA, the CDR3 is TGTGCCAGTAGTACACTGCCTTACAGGAAAAACTATGGCTACACCTTC.

The rearrangement links TRBV7-2 to TRBJ1-2; D call uncertain. Trimming took off 5 bases at V and 6 bases at J, with 16 bases between the two ends. The CDR3 is 14 residues long. The V gene's germline CDR1 is SGHTA and CDR2 FQGNSA. This CDR3 is CASSPPGKLDGYTF. Here the CDR3 DNA reads TGTGCCAGCAGCCCCCCGGGGAAGTTGGATGGCTACACCTTC.

The rearrangement uses TRBV29-1 and TRBJ1-1; a possible D gene is TRBD1 (6 bases). The germline V and J ends were trimmed by 3 bases and 3 bases, with 14 bases remaining between them. Germline CDR1 and CDR2: SQVTM and ANQGSEA. CDR3 length: 14 amino acids. In nucleotides, the CDR3 is TGCAGCGTTGAGTTTACAGGGCGGCACACTGAAGCTTTCTTT. It is translated as CSVEFTGRHTEAFF. Drawing the rest from reference TRBV29-1 and TRBJ1-1, the complete variable domain is SAVISQKPSRDICQRGTSLTIQCQVDSQVTMMFWYRQQPGQSLTLIATANQGSEATYESGFVIDKFPISRPNLTFSTLTVSNMSPEDSSIYLCSVEFTGRHTEAFFGQGTRLTVV.

The chain carries TRBV27 and TRBJ2-1, with 7 positions matching TRBD2. V dropped 10 bases and J dropped 5; count of bases not matched to a gene: 11. The germline gives CDR1 MNHEY, CDR2 SMNVEV (reference sequence). This CDR3 region has 14 residues. The CDR3 bases are TGTGCCAACCATTTATGGGAGGGACACAATGAGCAGTTCTTC. It specifies CANHLWEGHNEQFF.

This clone showed up just a few times. This chain connects TRBV9 to TRBJ2-3; possible D gene TRBD2, 6 bases. Germline assignment: CDR1 SGDLS and CDR2 YYNGEE. V lost 0 bases and J 6 bases, leaving 17 bases between the germline ends. The CDR3 has 16 residues. CDR3 coding DNA: TGTGCCAGCAGCGTAGGTGATGACGGGGGTTGGGATACGCAGTATTTT. Its translation: CASSVGDDGGWDTQYF.

CDR3 nucleotides: TGTGCCAGCAGGAACACCCATTCCTCTGGAAACACCATATATTTT. It is translated as CASRNTHSSGNTIYF. The chain recombines TRBV6-5 with TRBJ1-3; D gene uncertain. CDR3 length: 15 residues. The V and J ends lost 6 bases and 0 bases respectively, with 12 bases between them. CDR1 and CDR2 from the germline V gene are MNHEY and SVGAGI.

The V and J genes are TRBV27 and TRBJ2-7; tentative D call: TRBD1 (6 bases). Between the trimmed V and J ends, which lost 6 bases and 1 base, there was a span of 10 bases. CDR1 is MNHEY and CDR2 is SMNVEV in the germline V gene (reference sequence). The CDR3 totals 13 residues. CDR3 nucleotides: TGTGCCAGCAGAGAACAGGGATCCTACGAGCAGTACTTC. It encodes CASREQGSYEQYF.

V gene TRBV28 combines with J gene TRBJ1-5; TRBD1 matches 8 bases. Germline values: CDR1 MDHEN, CDR2 SYDVKM. The CDR3 runs to 12 residues. V was pared by 5 bases and J by 6 bases, with 0 bases of the junction left unmatched. The CDR3 here is CASSTGGQPQHF. CDR3 in DNA: TGTGCCAGCAGTACAGGGGGTCAGCCCCAGCATTTT.

This clone was detected only a few times. The CDR3 here is CASSNGQGNHEQYF. DNA for the CDR3: TGCGCCAGCAGTAATGGACAGGGAAACCACGAGCAGTACTTC. The gene calls are TRBV5-1 and TRBJ2-7; 8 nucleotides agree with TRBD1. The CDR3 is 14 residues long. The V gene end was trimmed by 5 bases and the J gene end by 5 bases; junction bases not matched to a gene: 9. The germline V gene has CDR1 SGHRS and CDR2 YFSETQ.

Only one count was recorded for this clone. The rearrangement uses TRBV15 and TRBJ1-1; D remains ambiguous. CDR3 length: 13 residues. From germline, CDR1 is LNHNV and CDR2 YYDKDF (reference sequence). V shed 3 bases and J shed 0 bases, with 5 bases lying between them. CDR3: CATSRDLNTEAFF. For the CDR3, the DNA is TGTGCCACCAGCAGGGACTTGAACACTGAAGCTTTCTTT.